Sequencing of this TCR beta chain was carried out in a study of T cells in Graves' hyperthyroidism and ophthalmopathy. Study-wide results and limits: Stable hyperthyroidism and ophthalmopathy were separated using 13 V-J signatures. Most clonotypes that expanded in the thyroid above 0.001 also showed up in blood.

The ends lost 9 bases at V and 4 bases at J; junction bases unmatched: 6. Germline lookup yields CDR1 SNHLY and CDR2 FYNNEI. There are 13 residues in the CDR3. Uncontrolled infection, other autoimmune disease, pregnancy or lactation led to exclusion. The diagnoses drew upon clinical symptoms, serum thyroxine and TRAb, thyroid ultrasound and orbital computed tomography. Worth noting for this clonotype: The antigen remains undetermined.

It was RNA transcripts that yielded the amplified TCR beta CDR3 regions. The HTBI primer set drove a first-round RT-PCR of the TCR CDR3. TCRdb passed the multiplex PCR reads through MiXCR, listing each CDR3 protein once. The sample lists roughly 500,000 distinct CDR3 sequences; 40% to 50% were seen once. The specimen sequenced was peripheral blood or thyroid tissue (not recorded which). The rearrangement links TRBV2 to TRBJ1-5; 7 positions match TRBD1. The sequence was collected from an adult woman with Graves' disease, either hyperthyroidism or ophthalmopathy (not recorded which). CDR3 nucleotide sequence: TGTGCCAGTCAGGACAGGAGAAATCAGCCCCAGCATTTT. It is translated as CASQDRRNQPQHF.